Listed below are T cell receptor beta chains from one sample, sequenced in a study of prognosis after radiotherapy for stage I lung cancer. TCRdb recomputed calls from the multiplex PCR reads with MiXCR, one row per CDR3 protein. The sample lists some 14,000 distinct CDR3 sequences, less than 50% occurring once. The material sequenced was PBMCs, taken before or after stereotactic body radiation therapy (not recorded which). The receptors were gathered from a donor aged 50 or older with non-small cell lung cancer. Both conserved end residues are part of each CDR3. D genes are given only for firm matches. Expanded clones get a size class; other rows say once, few or many, or leave the size out.

d_gene: -
abundance: many
j_gene: TRBJ1-1
v_gene: TRBV27
CDR3aa: CASSTNRNTEAFF
CDR3nt: TGTGCCAGCAGTACGAACCGGAACACTGAAGCTTTCTTT

d_gene: -
abundance: -
j_gene: TRBJ2-1
v_gene: TRBV9
CDR3aa: CASSVAGRSYNEQFF
CDR3nt: TGTGCCAGCAGCGTAGCGGGAAGGTCCTACAATGAGCAGTTCTTC

d_gene: -
abundance: -
j_gene: TRBJ2-5
v_gene: TRBV20-1
CDR3aa: CSARTGEHPLTTQYF
CDR3nt: TGCAGTGCTAGGACAGGCGAACACCCATTGACGACCCAGTACTTC

d_gene: -
abundance: many
j_gene: TRBJ1-6
v_gene: TRBV20-1
CDR3aa: CSARDREGWGFGRNSPLHF
CDR3nt: TGCAGTGCTAGAGATCGGGAGGGGTGGGGTTTTGGCCGTAATTCACCCCTCCACTTT

d_gene: -
abundance: -
j_gene: TRBJ2-7
v_gene: TRBV30
CDR3aa: CAWGAGYEQYF
CDR3nt: TGTGCCTGGGGGGCGGGGTACGAGCAGTACTTC

d_gene: TRBD1
abundance: -
j_gene: TRBJ1-1
v_gene: TRBV19
CDR3aa: CASSTGTVGWDTEAFF
CDR3nt: TGTGCCAGTAGTACCGGGACAGTGGGCTGGGACACTGAAGCTTTCTTT

d_gene: -
abundance: -
j_gene: TRBJ1-5
v_gene: TRBV28
CDR3aa: CAQFRGPQHF
CDR3nt: TGTGCCCAGTTCAGGGGGCCCCAGCATTTT

d_gene: -
abundance: many
j_gene: TRBJ2-3
v_gene: TRBV6-1
CDR3aa: CASSPTAELADTQYF
CDR3nt: TGTGCCAGCAGCCCCACGGCGGAGCTCGCAGATACGCAGTATTTT

d_gene: TRBD1
abundance: many
j_gene: TRBJ2-1
v_gene: TRBV12-5
CDR3aa: CASAFGDRGGNEQFF
CDR3nt: TGTGCTAGTGCCTTTGGGGACAGGGGTGGCAATGAGCAGTTCTTC

d_gene: -
abundance: many
j_gene: TRBJ2-2
v_gene: TRBV10-3
CDR3aa: CAISPEINTGELFF
CDR3nt: TGTGCCATCAGCCCCGAGATAAACACCGGGGAGCTGTTTTTT

d_gene: -
abundance: medium-sized
j_gene: TRBJ2-7
v_gene: TRBV20-1
CDR3aa: CSARKDEQYF
CDR3nt: TGCAGTGCTAGGAAGGACGAGCAGTACTTC

d_gene: -
abundance: few
j_gene: TRBJ2-3
v_gene: TRBV7-8
CDR3aa: CASSLASSFRDTSTDTQYF
CDR3nt: TGTGCCAGCAGCTTAGCCTCCAGTTTTCGGGACACTAGCACAGATACGCAGTATTTT

d_gene: TRBD2
abundance: -
j_gene: TRBJ2-1
v_gene: TRBV2
CDR3aa: CASSAGGKDNEQFF
CDR3nt: TGTGCCAGCTCCGCGGGAGGGAAGGATAATGAGCAGTTCTTC

d_gene: TRBD2
abundance: few
j_gene: TRBJ2-5
v_gene: TRBV12-3/TRBV12-4
CDR3aa: CASIPGVSGRARGDTQYF
CDR3nt: TGTGCCAGCATCCCAGGAGTTAGCGGGAGGGCCCGCGGGGATACCCAGTACTTC